This T cell receptor (beta chain) was observed in a study of T cells in Graves' hyperthyroidism and ophthalmopathy. Study as a whole: Prior to any treatment, at the point of initial diagnosis, peripheral blood was collected.

Germline CDR1 reads MGHRA; CDR2 reads YSYEKL. This CDR3 has 14 amino acids. V was pared by 3 bases and J by 6 bases, with 15 bases between. What was amplified from RNA transcripts were TCR beta CDR3 regions. The HTBI primer set was used in a first-round RT-PCR of the TCR CDR3. Via MiXCR, TCRdb re-called the multiplex PCR reads, giving one row per CDR3 protein. The sample consists of 350,000 to 400,000 distinct CDR3 sequences, 19% of them appearing once. This clonotype has ten or more counts. This TCR was recovered from a woman between 18 and 29 years old with Graves' hyperthyroidism. The sequenced sample consisted of blood. The V gene is TRBV4-1, the J gene TRBJ2-7; D unclear. This chain's CDR3 is CASSQVVRVSEQYF. The CDR3 nucleotides are TGCGCCAGCAGCCAGGTCGTCCGGGTGAGCGAGCAGTACTTC.